The 27 T cell receptor beta chains listed next were all sequenced from one sample in a study of shared clonotypes between healthy human individuals. Libraries were prepared by immunoSEQ multiplex PCR; TCRdb keeps only in-frame clonotypes and omits some of them. The repertoire has over 2 million clones, 85% to 95% of them found once; the top ten carry under 0.15%. Sequenced material: naive CD4+ T cells sorted from blood. Subset of the sample: CD45RA+ positively selected. The receptor source for this set is a man younger than 35 in good health.

Comments on this clone: Distinct nucleotide sequences in the sample also encode this CDR3. The chain links TRBV28 to TRBJ2-7, with D uncertain. Germline V lookup: CDR1 MDHEN, CDR2 SYDVKM. V lost 5 bases and J lost 2, with 4 bases in between. The CDR3 is 11 residues long. The CDR3 sequence is CASSQPYEQYF. The CDR3 region has the DNA TGTGCCAGCAGTCAACCCTACGAGCAGTACTTC.

The V call is TRBV5-1, the J call TRBJ2-3, with 7 bases fitting TRBD1. Germline V gives CDR1 SGHRS, CDR2 YFSETQ. Trimming at V came to 4 bases and at J to 2 bases, leaving 10 bases not matched to a gene. CDR3 size: 16 residues. CDR3 sequence: CASSASHRGITDTQYF. CDR3 sequence (DNA): TGCGCCAGCAGCGCCAGCCACAGGGGAATCACAGATACGCAGTATTTT.

The chain links TRBV6-4 to TRBJ2-6; D ambiguous. CDR3 length: 14 amino acids. The germline CDR1 and CDR2 sequences are MRHNA and SNTAGT. Deletions cut 2 bases from V and 2 bases from J, with 4 bases between. The CDR3 bases are TGTGCCAGCAGTGACAGGGCTGGGGCCAACGTCCTGACTTTC. Its translation is CASSDRAGANVLTF.

The V and J genes are TRBV7-9 and TRBJ1-3; D perhaps matches TRBD1 (5 bases). Trimming took off 5 bases at V and 1 base at J, with 12 bases between the two ends. This CDR3 is 15 amino acids long. Germline V gene data show CDR1 as SEHNR and CDR2 as FQNEAQ (reference sequence). The CDR3 loop is CASSRLGTSGNTIYF. The CDR3 DNA reads as TGTGCCAGCAGCCGTCTCGGGACGTCTGGAAACACCATATATTTT.

This clone was seen a handful of times. CDR3 residues: CASSGTGVNTEAFF. In DNA, the CDR3 is TGTGCCAGTAGTGGGACAGGAGTTAACACTGAAGCTTTCTTT. The rearrangement links TRBV19 to TRBJ1-1; 8 bases map to TRBD1. V gave up 5 bases and J gave up 2 bases; unmatched junction bases: 4. Germline V lookup: CDR1 LNHDA, CDR2 SQIVND (reference sequence). The CDR3 extends over 14 amino acids. Full variable domain (rest looked up from reference TRBV19 and TRBJ1-1): DGGITQSPKYLFRKEGQNVTLSCEQNLNHDAMYWYRQDPGQGLRLIYYSQIVNDFQKGDIAEGYSVSREKKESFPLTVTSAQKNPTAFYLCASSGTGVNTEAFFGQGTRLTVV.

The chain combines TRBV19 with TRBJ1-2, with D possibly TRBD1 on 6 matching bases. The CDR3 has 13 amino acids. Germline CDR1 and CDR2: LNHDA and SQIVND (reference sequence). V lost 7 bases and J 8 bases, leaving 17 bases between the germline ends. Here the CDR3 reads CASTQSRGTGYTF. As DNA, the CDR3 is TGTGCCAGTACCCAAAGCAGGGGAACAGGCTACACCTTC.

The V and J genes are TRBV10-3 and TRBJ1-1, with a possible D match to TRBD1 (6 bases). The germline CDR1 and CDR2 sequences are ENHRY and SYGVKD. V was cut by 0 bases and J by 1 base, with 9 bases left in between. The CDR3 consists of 15 residues. The CDR3 sequence: CAISESPGANTEAFF. In DNA form, the CDR3 reads TGTGCCATCAGTGAGTCGCCAGGGGCGAACACTGAAGCTTTCTTT.

This chain links TRBV5-1 with TRBJ2-5; D not certain. There are 15 residues in the CDR3. The V gene lost 4 bases and the J gene lost 1 base, with 14 bases spanning the gap. Germline CDR1 reads SGHRS; CDR2 reads YFSETQ. The CDR3 spells CASSQPPLAQETQYF. CDR3 sequence (DNA): TGCGCCAGCAGCCAACCCCCTCTCGCCCAAGAGACCCAGTACTTC.

The chain combines TRBV2 with TRBJ2-7; 7 nucleotides line up with TRBD2. Germline V gives CDR1 SNHLY, CDR2 FYNNEI. Trimming at V came to 4 bases and at J to 5 bases, leaving 11 bases not matched to a gene. The CDR3 covers 15 residues. CDR3 protein: CASSGGGNSLHEQYF. CDR3 DNA sequence: TGTGCCAGCAGTGGGGGAGGGAATTCGCTCCACGAGCAGTACTTC.

This clone was recorded a few times. Other DNA sequences in this specimen translate into the identical CDR3. The chain couples TRBV2 to TRBJ2-5; 7 bases line up with TRBD1. V was pared by 6 bases and J by 4 bases, with 5 bases of the junction left unmatched. Per the germline V gene, CDR1 is SNHLY and CDR2 is FYNNEI. The CDR3 covers 13 residues. As DNA, the CDR3 is TGTGCCAGCAGCGAGTACAGGGGAGAGACCCAGTACTTC. Its translation is CASSEYRGETQYF. Complete variable domain (other parts from reference TRBV2 and TRBJ2-5): EPEVTQTPSHQVTQMGQEVILRCVPISNHLYFYWYRQILGQKVEFLVSFYNNEISEKSEIFDDQFSVERPDGSNFTLKIRSTKLEDSAMYFCASSEYRGETQYFGPGTRLLVL.

The J gene is TRBJ2-7, the V gene TRBV7-3, with 7 bases aligning to TRBD1. CDR1 SGHTA and CDR2 FQGTGA come from the germline V gene. V dropped 2 bases and J dropped 2; count of bases not matched to a gene: 6. The CDR3 spans 15 residues. CDR3 residues: CASSLQQGRTYEQYF. CDR3 sequence (DNA): TGTGCCAGCAGCTTACAACAGGGGCGAACCTACGAGCAGTACTTC.

The rearrangement links TRBV12-5 to TRBJ2-1; 9 bases are shared with TRBD2. Per the germline V gene, CDR1 is LGHNT and CDR2 is FRNRAP. CDR3 length equals 16 residues. The trim removed 6 bases at V and 6 bases at J, leaving 12 bases unmatched. The CDR3 DNA sequence: TGTGCTAGTGGAACCTATAGCGGGGGACGCCCCAATGAGCAGTTCTTC. Amino acid sequence: CASGTYSGGRPNEQFF. Drawing the rest from reference TRBV12-5 and TRBJ2-1, the complete variable domain is DARVTQTPRHKVTEMGQEVTMRCQPILGHNTVFWYRQTMMQGLELLAYFRNRAPLDDSGMPKDRFSAEMPDATLATLKIQPSEPRDSAVYFCASGTYSGGRPNEQFFGPGTRLTVL.

About this clone itself: A much larger clone lies one base from this, so it may be a read error. V and J are TRBV13 and TRBJ1-1; D is undetermined. The CDR3 consists of 11 residues. Trimming took off 5 bases at V and 1 base at J, with 2 bases between the two ends. Germline CDR1 PRHDT, CDR2 FYEKMQ (reference sequence). This CDR3 reads CASSRNTEAFF. The CDR3 bases are TGTGCCAGCAGCAGGAACACTGAAGCTTTCTTT.

The chain is built from TRBV6-5 and TRBJ2-2; 7 bases align to TRBD1. J was trimmed by 9 bases and V by 5 bases; bases with no gene match: 12. The CDR3 extends over 15 amino acids. Germline CDR1 is MNHEY and CDR2 is SVGAGI. CDR3 sequence: CASSGGQAPYRELFF. CDR3 sequence (DNA): TGTGCCAGCAGTGGCGGACAGGCCCCCTACAGGGAGCTGTTTTTT.

The chain links TRBV2 to TRBJ1-3; no clear D gene. The CDR3 length is 14 residues. V lost 3 bases to trimming and J lost 1 base, with 7 bases between them. In germline, CDR1 is SNHLY, CDR2 FYNNEI. CDR3 residues: CASSDSGSGNTIYF. DNA for the CDR3: TGTGCCAGCAGTGATTCAGGATCTGGAAACACCATATATTTT.

The chain recombines TRBV25-1 with TRBJ1-1; tentative D call: TRBD1 (5 bases). CDR1 and CDR2 from the germline V gene are MGHDK and SYGVNS. The CDR3 spans 12 residues. V was pared by 7 bases and J by 4 bases, with 10 bases between. CDR3 nucleotides: TGTGCCAGCAACGGGGCGGGCACTGAAGCTTTCTTT. Its protein is CASNGAGTEAFF.

The chain joins TRBV5-6 to TRBJ1-2; D gene ambiguous. This CDR3 spans 14 amino acids. Germline CDR1 is SGHDT and CDR2 is YYEEEE. The V end lost 0 bases, the J end lost 5 bases, and 11 bases lay between the germline ends. As DNA, the CDR3 is TGTGCCAGCAGCTTGGGTCAGTCACCGTATGGCTACACCTTC. Protein: CASSLGQSPYGYTF.

The chain employs TRBV5-1 and TRBJ2-7; D gene ambiguous. The V end lost 1 base, the J end lost 6 bases, and 8 bases lay between the germline ends. This CDR3 region has 12 residues. Per the germline V gene, CDR1 is SGHRS and CDR2 is YFSETQ. The CDR3 bases are TGCGCCAGCAGCTTGTACGCAGGCGAGCAGTACTTC. It codes for CASSLYAGEQYF.

This chain connects TRBV7-9 to TRBJ2-5, with D perhaps TRBD2 (6 bases). Germline V gives CDR1 SEHNR, CDR2 FQNEAQ (reference sequence). The CDR3 length is 15 residues. Trimming pared 4 bases from V and 5 bases from J, leaving 17 bases between. In DNA form, the CDR3 reads TGTGCCAGCAGCTGGGCCCTCGGAGGGATCGAGACCCAGTACTTC. Amino acids: CASSWALGGIETQYF.

This clone has only a few counts. The chain is built from TRBV6-5 and TRBJ1-5; 7 bases fit TRBD1. Germline loops: CDR1 MNHEY, CDR2 SVGAGI. J was trimmed by 0 bases and V by 6 bases; bases with no gene match: 5. This CDR3 has 15 amino acids. In nucleotides, the CDR3 is TGTGCCAGCAGAGAGGGACAGAATAGCAATCAGCCCCAGCATTTT. It specifies CASREGQNSNQPQHF.

V usage is TRBV14 and J usage is TRBJ1-2; TRBD1 aligns across 9 bases. The V gene end was trimmed by 4 bases and the J gene end by 4 bases; junction bases not matched to a gene: 4. CDR1 is SGHDN and CDR2 is FVKESK in the germline V gene. This CDR3 is 14 amino acids long. This chain's CDR3 is CASSRGTGFYGYTF. CDR3 bases: TGTGCCAGCAGCCGAGGGACAGGGTTCTATGGCTACACCTTC.

The chain joins TRBV10-2 to TRBJ1-1, with 8 bases identical to TRBD1. This CDR3 has 14 amino acids. Germline-derived CDR1 and CDR2 are WSHSY and SAAADI. With V trimmed by 7 bases and J by 1 base, 5 bases remained unmatched. The CDR3 here is CASITGQGNTEAFF. The CDR3 nucleotides are TGCGCCAGCATTACCGGACAGGGGAACACTGAAGCTTTCTTT.

This rearrangement joins TRBV5-1 to TRBJ1-2; no clear D gene. Germline V gene sequence: CDR1 SGHRS, CDR2 YFSETQ. V was cut by 4 bases and J by 4 bases, with 8 bases left in between. The CDR3 is 12 residues long. CDR3 residues: CASSPGAYGYTF. The CDR3 DNA follows: TGCGCCAGCAGCCCAGGAGCCTATGGCTACACCTTC. The whole variable domain, filled in from reference TRBV5-1 and TRBJ1-2, reads KAGVTQTPRYLIKTRGQQVTLSCSPISGHRSVSWYQQTPGQGLQFLFEYFSETQRNKGNFPGRFSGRQFSNSRSEMNVSTLELGDSALYLCASSPGAYGYTFGSGTRLTVV.

The genes are TRBV29-1 and TRBJ2-5, with 9 bases identical to TRBD2. Germline V CDR1 and CDR2: SQVTM, ANQGSEA. This CDR3 spans 10 amino acids. CDR3 sequence (DNA): TGCGGCGGGGGGGGAGAGACCCAGTACTTC. The encoded protein is CGGGGETQYF.

This chain uses TRBV19 with TRBJ1-5; D is unclear. Per germline, CDR1 LNHDA and CDR2 SQIVND (reference sequence). The CDR3 length is 11 residues. Trimming shortened V by 5 bases and J by 9 bases, and 8 bases separated the two germline ends. CDR3 nucleotide sequence: TGTGCCAGTAGTGCCCGGGGGCCCCAGCATTTT. Protein product: CASSARGPQHF.

This clone has more than one count but fewer than ten. The same CDR3 also results from other DNA sequences found in this sample. J is TRBJ2-2 and V is TRBV18; D is possibly TRBD1 (6 bases). The germline CDR1 and CDR2 sequences are KGHSH and LQKENI. CDR3 length: 15 amino acids. The V end was cut by 3 bases, the J end by 3 bases, with 11 bases between. Here the CDR3 reads CASSPSRGDTGELFF. As DNA, the CDR3 is TGTGCCAGCTCACCTTCCAGGGGAGACACCGGGGAGCTGTTTTTT.

The chain combines TRBV18 with TRBJ2-1, with D unclear. CDR1 is KGHSH and CDR2 is LQKENI in the germline V gene. V lost 3 bases, J lost 7 bases, and 16 bases lay in between. This CDR3 is built from 15 residues. DNA of the CDR3: TGTGCCAGCTCACCTCTTAAGGGCACCGGTAATGAGCAGTTCTTC. Translation gives CASSPLKGTGNEQFF.